Shown below are 19 T cell receptor beta chains from a single sample sequenced in a study of human T cells and chemical hapten exposure. TCRdb reprocessed the RACE reads with MiXCR, giving one entry per CDR3 protein. The sample shows 180,000 or so distinct CDR3 sequences, roughly 15% of them seen only once. Time point described: patch test 1, 2 weeks after DPC sensitization. This sample's treatment: therapeutic diphenylcyclopropenone sensitization with weekly scalp DPC. Sequenced material: whole blood, taken in connection with sensitization to the hapten diphenylcyclopropenone (DPC). These receptors all come from a woman younger than 45 with alopecia areata. Some clones in this sample may be carry-over from other donors' samples.

As for this clonotype: This may come from a read error, since a much larger clone is one base off. The V gene is TRBV20-1, the J gene TRBJ2-4, with TRBD1 identical over 9 bases. The CDR3 length is 15 residues. Germline V CDR1 and CDR2: DFQATT, SNEGSKA (reference sequence). The CDR3 region is CSARRTGEQKNIQSF. CDR3 DNA: TGCAGTGCTCGTCGGACAGGGGAGCAGAAAAACATTCAGTCCTTC.

This clonotype was counted between two and nine times. The J gene is TRBJ1-6, the V gene TRBV4-2; the D is unclear. Trimming cost V 0 bases and J 9 bases, with 9 bases left between them. The CDR3 runs to 14 residues. Germline V gene lookup returns CDR1 LGHNA and CDR2 YNFKEQ. CDR3 nucleotides: TGTGCCAGCAGCCAAGATGAAGCTGTTTCACCCCTCCACTTT. It codes for CASSQDEAVSPLHF.

This clonotype turned up a few times. V gene TRBV15 combines with J gene TRBJ2-3; D is possibly TRBD1 or TRBD2 (5 bases each). Germline V lookup: CDR1 LNHNV, CDR2 YYDKDF (reference sequence). This CDR3 comprises 13 residues. Trimming pared 5 bases from V and 6 bases from J, leaving 12 bases between. The CDR3 DNA sequence: TGTGCCACCAGCCCCCAATGGGGGGATACGCAGTATTTT. It is translated as CATSPQWGDTQYF.

This clonotype was picked up a small number of times. This chain joins TRBV19 and TRBJ2-1; 13 bases align to TRBD2. Trimming cost V 1 base and J 2 bases; bases outside gene matches: 5. The CDR3 has 18 residues. CDR1 and CDR2 (germline): LNHDA, SQIVND (reference sequence). In nucleotides, the CDR3 is TGTGCCAGTAGTATAGGACTAGCGGGAGGTCGGACCTACAATGAGCAGTTCTTC. It yields the protein CASSIGLAGGRTYNEQFF.

The chain uses TRBV7-2 and TRBJ2-6; D may correspond to TRBD1 or TRBD2 (5 bases each). This CDR3 comprises 17 residues. Germline assignment: CDR1 SGHTA and CDR2 FQGNSA. The germline V and J ends were trimmed by 4 bases and 0 bases, with 13 bases remaining between them. CDR3 DNA: TGTGCCAGCAGCTACCCCCGGGACGGCTCTGGGGCCAACGTCCTGACTTTC. This translates into CASSYPRDGSGANVLTF.

CDR3 nucleotides: TGTGCCAGCAGCCGGATCGATGAGCAGTTCTTC. Translation gives CASSRIDEQFF. This chain uses TRBV3-1 with TRBJ2-1; D gene ambiguous. Germline CDR1 and CDR2: LGHDT and YNNKEL (reference sequence). The CDR3 has 11 amino acids. Trimming cost V 4 bases and J 8 bases, with 6 bases left between them.

The chain links TRBV20-1 to TRBJ1-2; D perhaps matches TRBD1 (6 bases). With 5 bases removed from V and 2 bases from J, the gap between germline ends came to 12 bases. This CDR3 is built from 13 residues. CDR1 and CDR2 from the germline V gene are DFQATT and SNEGSKA (reference sequence). The CDR3 coding sequence is TGCAGTGCTCCCAAAACAGGGAACTATGGCTACACCTTC. Amino acid sequence: CSAPKTGNYGYTF.

This chain uses TRBV6-2 or TRBV6-3 with TRBJ2-1; D remains unclear. The CDR3 extends over 13 amino acids. CDR1 MNHEY and CDR2 SVGEGT come from the germline V gene. The V end was cut by 7 bases, the J end by 6 bases, with 13 bases between. The CDR3 region is CASTRALLNEQFF. Written as DNA, the CDR3 is TGTGCCAGCACTAGGGCCCTCCTCAATGAGCAGTTCTTC.

This sequence joins TRBV12-3 or TRBV12-4 and TRBJ2-6; D is unclear. The V end lost 5 bases, the J end lost 0 bases, and 5 bases lay between the germline ends. The CDR3 loop spans 14 amino acids. As DNA, the CDR3 is TGTGCCAGCAGTCCAGCCTCTGGGGCCAACGTCCTGACTTTC. Its protein is CASSPASGANVLTF.

At least ten counts were recorded for this clonotype. V and J are TRBV7-8 and TRBJ1-6; no clear D gene. The CDR3 is made up of 16 amino acids. V gave up 5 bases and J gave up 0 bases, with 11 bases separating them. Germline CDR1 SGHVS, CDR2 FQNEAQ. The CDR3 region is CASSNTAGSYNSPLHF. In DNA form, the CDR3 reads TGTGCCAGCAGCAATACGGCGGGCTCCTATAATTCACCCCTCCACTTT.

Only one count was recorded for this clonotype. The chain links TRBV20-1 to TRBJ2-3; 9 bases map to TRBD1. From germline, CDR1 is DFQATT and CDR2 SNEGSKA (reference sequence). V lost 1 base and J lost 6; bases outside the gene matches: 20. This CDR3 is built from 19 residues. CDR3 sequence reads: CSARGSGTGRTLLGDTQYF. The DNA for the CDR3 is TGCAGTGCTAGAGGTTCCGGGACAGGGCGGACATTATTGGGGGATACGCAGTATTTT.

The table lists this clonotype with a few counts. The V and J genes are TRBV30 and TRBJ2-2; D might be TRBD2 (5 bases). V gave up 0 bases and J gave up 1 base, with 24 bases separating them. The CDR3 spans 20 residues. Germline CDR1 is GTSNPN and CDR2 is SVGIG (reference sequence). CDR3 residues: CAWSVLVSEGASLNTGELFF. The CDR3 DNA is TGTGCCTGGAGTGTACTAGTGTCGGAAGGAGCGAGCCTGAACACCGGGGAGCTGTTTTTT.

The chain uses TRBV5-4 and TRBJ1-1; TRBD1 is a possible D gene (5 bases). CDR1 is SGHNT, CDR2 YYREEE, per germline (reference sequence). The CDR3 has 16 residues. The ends were cut back, 4 bases at V and 0 bases at J, with 16 bases in the middle. CDR3 nucleotides: TGTGCCAGCAGCGTCGACAGCCGCCTCATGAACACTGAAGCTTTCTTT. This codes for CASSVDSRLMNTEAFF.

In its sample, this clonotype was seen a few times. The chain joins TRBV19 to TRBJ2-5; no reliable D call. The V and J ends lost 1 base and 2 bases respectively, with 11 bases between them. CDR1 is LNHDA, CDR2 SQIVND, per germline (reference sequence). The CDR3 loop spans 15 amino acids. This CDR3 is CASSIANRRQETQYF. DNA of the CDR3: TGTGCCAGTAGTATAGCGAACCGAAGACAAGAGACCCAGTACTTC.

In this sample, this clonotype turned up a few times. The V and J genes are TRBV28 and TRBJ1-4, with a possible D match to TRBD1 (5 bases). Germline V gene lookup returns CDR1 MDHEN and CDR2 SYDVKM. Trimming removed 5 bases from V and 0 bases from J, with 16 bases in between. The CDR3 loop spans 17 amino acids. The CDR3 bases are TGTGCCAGCAGTACCCCGACAGCCTTTGCAACTAATGAAAAACTGTTTTTT. Its protein product is CASSTPTAFATNEKLFF.

This clonotype appeared a few times. The chain couples TRBV7-2 to TRBJ2-7; 10 bases match TRBD2. This CDR3 spans 14 amino acids. With V trimmed by 5 bases and J by 6 bases, 7 bases remained unmatched. The germline gives CDR1 SGHTA, CDR2 FQGNSA. The CDR3 DNA sequence: TGTGCCAGCAGCCCCCGGCTAGCGGGAGTCGAGCAGTACTTC. Its translation is CASSPRLAGVEQYF.

This clonotype was seen a few times. This sequence joins TRBV2 and TRBJ1-3, with 9 bases fitting TRBD1. This CDR3 has 18 amino acids. The V and J ends lost 1 base and 2 bases, in that order; junction bases with no gene match: 9. Looked up from germline, CDR1 is SNHLY and CDR2 is FYNNEI. As DNA, the CDR3 is TGTGCCAGCAGTGAAGGGGTGGCCAGGGACAGGGCTGGAAACACCATATATTTT. It specifies CASSEGVARDRAGNTIYF.

The rearrangement uses TRBV4-3 and TRBJ2-2; a weak D match, TRBD1 (6 bases). Looked up from germline, CDR1 is LGHNA and CDR2 is YSLEER. The CDR3 is made up of 15 amino acids. V was shortened by 0 bases and J by 4 bases, with 9 bases between the two germline ends. The CDR3 DNA sequence: TGCGCCAGCAGCCAAGAGTACAGGGTCACCGGGGAGCTGTTTTTT. This encodes CASSQEYRVTGELFF.

There are many counts of this clonotype. The rearrangement uses TRBV9 and TRBJ2-3; 11 bases align to TRBD2. This CDR3 contains 17 residues. V was pared by 0 bases and J by 3 bases, with 6 bases of the junction left unmatched. CDR1 is SGDLS and CDR2 is YYNGEE in the germline V gene. The CDR3 here is CASSVVPASGRTDTQYF. CDR3 coding DNA: TGTGCCAGCAGCGTAGTCCCAGCTAGCGGGAGGACAGATACGCAGTATTTT.